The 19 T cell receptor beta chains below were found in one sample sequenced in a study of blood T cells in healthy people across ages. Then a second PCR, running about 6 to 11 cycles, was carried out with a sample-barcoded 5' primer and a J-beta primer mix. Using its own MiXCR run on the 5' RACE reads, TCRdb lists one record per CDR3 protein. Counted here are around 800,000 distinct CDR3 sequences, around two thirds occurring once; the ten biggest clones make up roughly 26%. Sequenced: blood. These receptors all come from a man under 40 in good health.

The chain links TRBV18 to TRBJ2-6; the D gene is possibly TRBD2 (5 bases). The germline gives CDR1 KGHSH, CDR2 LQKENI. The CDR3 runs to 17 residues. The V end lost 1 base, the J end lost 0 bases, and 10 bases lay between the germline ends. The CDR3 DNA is TGTGCCAGCTCACCACGGACTCTGTACTCTGGGGCCAACGTCCTGACTTTC. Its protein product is CASSPRTLYSGANVLTF. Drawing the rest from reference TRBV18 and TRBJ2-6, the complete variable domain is NAGVMQNPRHLVRRRGQEARLRCSPMKGHSHVYWYRQLPEEGLKFMVYLQKENIIDESGMPKERFSAEFPKEGPSILRIQQVVRGDSAAYFCASSPRTLYSGANVLTFGAGSRLTVL.

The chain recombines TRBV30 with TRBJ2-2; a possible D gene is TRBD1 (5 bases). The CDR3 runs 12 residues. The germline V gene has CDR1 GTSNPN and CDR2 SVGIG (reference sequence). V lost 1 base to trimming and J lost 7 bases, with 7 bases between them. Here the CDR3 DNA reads TGTGCCTGGAGTGCAGGGATCGGGGAGCTGTTTTTT. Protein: CAWSAGIGELFF.

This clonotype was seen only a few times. The CDR3 spells CASSTGGQSGEKLFF. CDR3 bases: TGTGCCAGCAGCACAGGGGGACAGAGTGGGGAAAAACTGTTTTTT. V gene TRBV28 combines with J gene TRBJ1-4; TRBD1 matches at 8 bases. The CDR3 runs 15 residues. Trimming cost V 6 bases and J 8 bases; bases outside gene matches: 11. Germline V gives CDR1 MDHEN, CDR2 SYDVKM. Drawing the rest from reference TRBV28 and TRBJ1-4, the complete variable domain is DVKVTQSSRYLVKRTGEKVFLECVQDMDHENMFWYRQDPGLGLRLIYFSYDVKMKEKGDIPEGYSVSREKKERFSLILESASTNQTSMYLCASSTGGQSGEKLFFGSGTQLSVL.

The CDR3 loop is CATSSDLRGMVTQYF. CDR3 DNA sequence: TGTGCCACCAGCAGCGACCTCAGGGGAATGGTGACCCAGTACTTC. J is TRBJ2-5 and V is TRBV15; tentatively, D is TRBD1 (6 bases). Germline values: CDR1 LNHNV, CDR2 YYDKDF (reference sequence). The CDR3 is made up of 15 amino acids. V was pared by 3 bases and J by 7 bases, with 18 bases between.

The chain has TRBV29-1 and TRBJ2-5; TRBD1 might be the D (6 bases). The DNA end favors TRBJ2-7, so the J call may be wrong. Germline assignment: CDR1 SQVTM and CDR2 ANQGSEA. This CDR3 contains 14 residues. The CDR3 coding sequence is TGCAGCGTTGACGCCGGGACAAATCCCTACGAGCAGTACTTC. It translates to CSVDAGTNPYEQYF.

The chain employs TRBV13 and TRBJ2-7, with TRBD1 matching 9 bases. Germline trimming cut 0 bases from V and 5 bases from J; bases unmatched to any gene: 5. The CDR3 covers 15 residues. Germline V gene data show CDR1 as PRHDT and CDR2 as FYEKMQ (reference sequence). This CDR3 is CASSLGGQGIHEQYF. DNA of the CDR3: TGTGCCAGCAGCTTAGGGGGACAGGGTATACACGAGCAGTACTTC.

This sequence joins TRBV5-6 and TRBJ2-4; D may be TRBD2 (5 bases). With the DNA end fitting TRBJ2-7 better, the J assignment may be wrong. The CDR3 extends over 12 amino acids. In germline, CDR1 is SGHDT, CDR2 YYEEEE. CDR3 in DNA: TGTGCCAGCAGCAGTATAGCGCGCGAGCAGTACTTC. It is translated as CASSSIAREQYF.

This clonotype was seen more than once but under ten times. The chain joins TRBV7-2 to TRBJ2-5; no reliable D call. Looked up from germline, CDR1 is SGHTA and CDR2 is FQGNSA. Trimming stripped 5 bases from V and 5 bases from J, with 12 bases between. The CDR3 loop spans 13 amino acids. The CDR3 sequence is CASSRSESETQYF. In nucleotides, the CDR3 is TGTGCCAGCAGCCGTTCCGAGTCTGAGACCCAGTACTTC.

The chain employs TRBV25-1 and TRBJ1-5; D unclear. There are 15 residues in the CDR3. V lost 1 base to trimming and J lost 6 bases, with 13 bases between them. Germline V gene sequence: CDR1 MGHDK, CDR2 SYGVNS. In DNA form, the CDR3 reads TGTGCCAGCAGTGAATGGGGAATGGAATTTCAGCCCCAGCATTTT. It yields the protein CASSEWGMEFQPQHF.

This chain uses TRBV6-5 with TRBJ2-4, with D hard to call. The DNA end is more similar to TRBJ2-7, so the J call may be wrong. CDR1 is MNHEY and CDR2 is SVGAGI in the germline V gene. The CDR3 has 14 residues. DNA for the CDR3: TGTGCCAGCAGTTTAAGAACACAGAGGCACGAGCAGTACTTC. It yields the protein CASSLRTQRHEQYF.

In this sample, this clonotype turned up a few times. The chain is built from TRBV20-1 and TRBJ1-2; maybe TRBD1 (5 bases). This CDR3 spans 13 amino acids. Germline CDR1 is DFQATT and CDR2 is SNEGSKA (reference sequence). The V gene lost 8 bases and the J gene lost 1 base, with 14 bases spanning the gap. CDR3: CSTSGPLNYGYTF. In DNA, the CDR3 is TGCAGTACTTCAGGGCCCCTTAACTATGGCTACACCTTC.

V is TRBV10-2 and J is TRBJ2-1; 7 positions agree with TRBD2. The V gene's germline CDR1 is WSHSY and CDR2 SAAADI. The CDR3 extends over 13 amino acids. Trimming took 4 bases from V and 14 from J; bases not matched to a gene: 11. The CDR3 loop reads CASSVSPGGGEFF. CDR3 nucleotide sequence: TGCGCCAGCAGTGTTTCCCCCGGGGGAGGGGAGTTCTTC.

CDR3 amino acids: CASSPPDRQAFF. CDR3 nucleotide sequence: TGTGCCAGCTCACCCCCGGACAGACAAGCTTTCTTT. The genes are TRBV18 and TRBJ1-1, with a weak D call TRBD1 (6 bases). The CDR3 extends over 12 amino acids. The V gene lost 3 bases and the J gene lost 9 bases, with 11 bases spanning the gap. Looked up from germline, CDR1 is KGHSH and CDR2 is LQKENI.

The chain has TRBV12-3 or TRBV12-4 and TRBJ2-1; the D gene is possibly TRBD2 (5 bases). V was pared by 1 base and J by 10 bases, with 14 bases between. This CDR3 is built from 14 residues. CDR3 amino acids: CASSLDTLVGEQFF. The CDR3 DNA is TGTGCCAGCAGTTTAGACACACTAGTAGGCGAGCAGTTCTTC.

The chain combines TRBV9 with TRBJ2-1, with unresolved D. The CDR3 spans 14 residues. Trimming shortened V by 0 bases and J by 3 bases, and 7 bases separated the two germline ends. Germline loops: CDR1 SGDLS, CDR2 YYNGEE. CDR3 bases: TGTGCCAGCAGCGTAGTTCCAATCTACAATGAGCAGTTCTTC. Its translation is CASSVVPIYNEQFF.

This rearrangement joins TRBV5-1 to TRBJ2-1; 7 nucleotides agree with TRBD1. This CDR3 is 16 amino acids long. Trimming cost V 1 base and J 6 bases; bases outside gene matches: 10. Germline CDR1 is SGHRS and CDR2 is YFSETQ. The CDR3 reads CASSLTDRTWGNEQFF. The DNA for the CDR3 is TGCGCCAGCAGCTTGACGGACAGGACGTGGGGCAATGAGCAGTTCTTC.

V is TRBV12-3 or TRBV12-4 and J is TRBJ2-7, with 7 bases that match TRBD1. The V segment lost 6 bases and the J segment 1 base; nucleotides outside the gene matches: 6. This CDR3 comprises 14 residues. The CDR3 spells CASRQGTASYEQYF. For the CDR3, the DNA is TGTGCCAGCAGACAAGGGACAGCTTCCTACGAGCAGTACTTC.

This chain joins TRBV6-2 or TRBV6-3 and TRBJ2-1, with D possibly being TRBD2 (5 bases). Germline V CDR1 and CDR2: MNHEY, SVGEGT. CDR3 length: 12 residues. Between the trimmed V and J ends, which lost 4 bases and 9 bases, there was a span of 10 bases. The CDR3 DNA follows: TGTGCCAGCAGTTCACTAGTGGGTGAGCAGTTCTTC. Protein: CASSSLVGEQFF.

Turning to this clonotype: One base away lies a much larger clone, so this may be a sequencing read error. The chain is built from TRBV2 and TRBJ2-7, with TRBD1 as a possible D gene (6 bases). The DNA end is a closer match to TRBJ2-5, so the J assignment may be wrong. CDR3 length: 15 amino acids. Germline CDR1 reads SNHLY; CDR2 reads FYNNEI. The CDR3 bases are TGTACCAGCAGTGAATCGGTACAGGGCGGACAGACCCAGTACTTC. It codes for CTSSESVQGGQTQYF.